These T cell receptor beta chains were read from a single sample in a study of cytomegalovirus exposure and HLA in healthy donors. The data were produced by immunoSEQ multiplex PCR, yet TCRdb's version contains in-frame clones alone and is incomplete. The table lists some 150,000 clones, more than 70% of them singletons. Material: PBMCs. These receptors all come from a male donor in good health and CMV-seronegative. CDR3s include the opening cysteine and the closing phenylalanine or tryptophan. Fields, in order: V gene, J gene, D gene, clone size, CDR3 DNA, CDR3 protein. The D gene is left open where the match is weak. Only some rows state a clone size, as once, few, many or a class for expanded clones.

>TRBV5-1|TRBJ2-3|TRBD1|NA
TGCGCCAGCAGCCCGACAGGGGCTAGCACAGATACGCAGTATTTT
CASSPTGASTDTQYF
>TRBV5-4|TRBJ2-7|NA|few
TGTGCCAGCAGCTTGTTCTCCGAGCAGTACTTC
CASSLFSEQYF
>TRBV27|TRBJ1-3|TRBD1|NA
TGTGCCAGCGGACAGGGAACTGGAAACACCATATATTTT
CASGQGTGNTIYF
>TRBV9|TRBJ1-2|TRBD1|NA
TGTGCCAGCAGCGGGACAGGGGCTGGTGGCTATGGCTACACCTTC
CASSGTGAGGYGYTF
>TRBV28|TRBJ2-7|NA|NA
TGTGCCAGCAGCCCCCAGTGGGAGCAGTACTTC
CASSPQWEQYF
>TRBV30|TRBJ2-7|TRBD1|NA
TGTGCCTGGAGTGTAGGGGGACAGGGGTTAGGAGAGCAGTACTTC
CAWSVGGQGLGEQYF
>TRBV10-1|TRBJ2-5|TRBD2|NA
TGCGCCAGCAGTAAATGTTGCGCCCCGGGACTAGCGATCCAAGAGACCCAGTACTTC
CASSKCCAPGLAIQETQYF
>TRBV11-3|TRBJ2-1|NA|NA
TGTGCCAGCAGCCGCCCAGGATACAATGAGCAGTTCTTC
CASSRPGYNEQFF
>TRBV4-1|TRBJ2-5|NA|NA
TGCGCCAGCAGCCAAGAACCCAGGGGGGATACCGACCAAGAGACCCAGTACTTC
CASSQEPRGDTDQETQYF
>TRBV4-3|TRBJ2-6|NA|NA
TGCGCCAGCAGCCAAGATCACAGCACCTCTGGGGCCAACGTCCTGACTTTC
CASSQDHSTSGANVLTF
>TRBV28|TRBJ1-3|TRBD1|once
TGTGCCAGCAGTCGCAGGGGGCCTGGAAACACCATATATTTT
CASSRRGPGNTIYF
>TRBV18|TRBJ2-7|NA|NA
TGTGCCAGCTCACCCTCAGGGGACCCAGACGAGCAGTACTTC
CASSPSGDPDEQYF
>TRBV29-1|TRBJ1-5|TRBD1|NA
TGCAGCGCCGGGGACAGGGATCAGCCCCAGCATTTT
CSAGDRDQPQHF
>TRBV6-1|TRBJ1-2|TRBD1|once
TGTGCCAGCAGTGATATAAGGGGGACAGGGACAGGCGGCTACACCTTC
CASSDIRGTGTGGYTF
>TRBV5-1|TRBJ1-3|TRBD1|NA
TGCGCCAGCAGCTCCGACAGGGGGCCTGGAAACACCATATATTTT
CASSSDRGPGNTIYF
>TRBV6-5|TRBJ1-2|NA|once
TGTGCCAGCAGTTACGGGGCCACCAACTATGGCTACACCTTC
CASSYGATNYGYTF
>TRBV4-1|TRBJ1-6|TRBD1|NA
TGCGCCAGCAGCCAGGGACAGGGCCGAATACCCCTCCACTTT
CASSQGQGRIPLHF
>TRBV28|TRBJ1-4|NA|NA
TGTGCCAGCAGTTTTCAGGGAGGGCAGAATGAAAAACTGTTTTTT
CASSFQGGQNEKLFF
>TRBV7-2|TRBJ1-2|NA|NA
TGTGCCAGCAGCTTAGTGGGGGGTGGCTACACCTTC
CASSLVGGGYTF
>TRBV28|TRBJ1-5|TRBD1|once
TGTGCCAGCATCCTGTCAGGGACAGGGCGCAATCAGCCCCAGCATTTT
CASILSGTGRNQPQHF
>TRBV4-3|TRBJ2-7|TRBD2|NA
TGCGCCAGCAGCCAAGGTTTGCGAAGCGGGGCTACCTACGAGCAGTACTTC
CASSQGLRSGATYEQYF
>TRBV9|TRBJ2-7|TRBD1|NA
TGTGCCAGCGGGCAGGGGGCGTCCGAGCAGTACTTC
CASGQGASEQYF
>TRBV4-3|TRBJ2-2|NA|NA
TGCGCCAGCAGCCAAGACAGTCCGAACACCGGGGAGCTGTTTTTT
CASSQDSPNTGELFF
>TRBV13|TRBJ2-5|NA|NA
TGTGCCAGCACCCAGGGACAAGAGACCCAGTACTTC
CASTQGQETQYF
>TRBV30|TRBJ1-4|NA|few
TGTGCCTGGACCAAGGGGGTCGGGGAAAAACTGTTTTTT
CAWTKGVGEKLFF
>TRBV19|TRBJ2-7|NA|NA
TGTGCCAGTACTCCCTCGTTGGGGGGTAGCTACGAGCAGTACTTC
CASTPSLGGSYEQYF
>TRBV9|TRBJ1-1|NA|few
TGTGCCAGCAGCGTAGCTTTCGCAGGGGCGTCTGATGAAGCTTTCTTT
CASSVAFAGASDEAFF
>TRBV28|TRBJ2-5|NA|NA
TGTGCCAGCAGTTTAGGCGGACAAGAGACCCAGTACTTC
CASSLGGQETQYF
>TRBV5-1|TRBJ2-2|TRBD1|NA
TGCGCCAGCAGCTACAGGACAGGTCCACCCGGGGAGCTGTTTTTT
CASSYRTGPPGELFF
>TRBV7-2|TRBJ1-2|TRBD1|NA
TGTGCCAGCAGCTGGGGGGCGGGACAGGGGATTATGAACTATGGCTACACCTTC
CASSWGAGQGIMNYGYTF
>TRBV7-8|TRBJ2-1|NA|NA
TGTGCCAGCAGCTGGAGGGACCACTACAATGAGCAGTTCTTC
CASSWRDHYNEQFF
>TRBV7-3|TRBJ2-3|TRBD2|NA
TGTGCCAGCAGCCCGCGCGTGGAGCGGGGGTCGAACACAGATACGCAGTATTTT
CASSPRVERGSNTDTQYF
>TRBV4-3|TRBJ2-7|NA|NA
TGCGCCAGCAGCCAAGAATTCGGACTCTCCTACGAGCAGTACTTC
CASSQEFGLSYEQYF
>TRBV10-3|TRBJ2-6|TRBD1|NA
TGTGCCATCATGAAGAGGACAGGGGTCCCACAGGCCAACGTCCTGACTTTC
CAIMKRTGVPQANVLTF
>TRBV6-5|TRBJ1-2|NA|NA
TGTGCCAGCAGTTACTCTGGGGCCCATGGCTACACCTTC
CASSYSGAHGYTF
>TRBV19|TRBJ1-2|NA|NA
TGTGCCAGTACGAGCCGAGACTATGGCTACACCTTC
CASTSRDYGYTF